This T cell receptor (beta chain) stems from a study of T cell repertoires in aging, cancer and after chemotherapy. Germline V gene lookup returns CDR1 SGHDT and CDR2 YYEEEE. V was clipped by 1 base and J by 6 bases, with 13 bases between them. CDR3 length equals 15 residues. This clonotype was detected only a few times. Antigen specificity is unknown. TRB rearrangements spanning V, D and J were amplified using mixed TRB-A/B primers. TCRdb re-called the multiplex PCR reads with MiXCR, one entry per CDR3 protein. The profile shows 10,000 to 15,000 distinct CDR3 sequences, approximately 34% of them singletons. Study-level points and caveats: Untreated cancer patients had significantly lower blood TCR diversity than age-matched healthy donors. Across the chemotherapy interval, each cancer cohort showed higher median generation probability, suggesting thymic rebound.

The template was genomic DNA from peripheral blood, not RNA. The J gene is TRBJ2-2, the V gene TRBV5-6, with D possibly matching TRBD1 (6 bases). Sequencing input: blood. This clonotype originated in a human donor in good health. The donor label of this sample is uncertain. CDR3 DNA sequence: TGTGCCAGCAGCTTGTTAGCAGGGGAAGCCGGGGAGCTGTTTTTT. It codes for CASSLLAGEAGELFF.